These T cell receptor beta chains were read from a single sample in a study of blood T cell repertoires in COVID-19. This table comes from immunoSEQ multiplex PCR, and its TCRdb copy is limited to in-frame clones, with some not included. The data contain 450,000 or so clones, around 90% of them singletons. Source material: peripheral blood. These receptors all stem from a man between 18 and 29 years old with COVID-19, enrolled during active disease. The CDR3 runs from the conserved cysteine through the conserved F or W. Each record gives: clone size, D gene, J gene, V gene, CDR3 DNA, CDR3 protein. A D gene is named only where the DNA matches it firmly. Clone size is not always given. Where it is, it says once, few, many or a class for expanded clones.

clone size: -; D gene: -; J gene: TRBJ2-2; V gene: TRBV6-5; CDR3 DNA: TGTGCCAGCAGGGAGGGGACGGCGAACACCGGGGAGCTGTTTTTT; CDR3 protein: CASREGTANTGELFF
clone size: -; D gene: -; J gene: TRBJ2-1; V gene: TRBV2; CDR3 DNA: TGTGCCGGAGGGGGGGCGCGGTGGAATGAGCAGTTCTTC; CDR3 protein: CAGGGARWNEQFF
clone size: -; D gene: TRBD2; J gene: TRBJ2-3; V gene: TRBV12-3/TRBV12-4; CDR3 DNA: TGTGCCAGCAGGGGGACTAGCGGAAGTACGCAGTATTTT; CDR3 protein: CASRGTSGSTQYF
clone size: -; D gene: -; J gene: TRBJ1-5; V gene: TRBV10-2; CDR3 DNA: TGCGCCAGCAGTGAGTCCGGGATCCACAATCAGCCCCAGCATTTT; CDR3 protein: CASSESGIHNQPQHF
clone size: -; D gene: -; J gene: TRBJ2-7; V gene: TRBV5-6; CDR3 DNA: TGTGCCAGCCTAACTCAGGGGGGCGAGCAGTACTTC; CDR3 protein: CASLTQGGEQYF
clone size: -; D gene: TRBD1; J gene: TRBJ2-7; V gene: TRBV6-1; CDR3 DNA: TGTGCCAGCAGTGACAGGGGGCGGGACGAGCAGTACTTC; CDR3 protein: CASSDRGRDEQYF
clone size: -; D gene: -; J gene: TRBJ1-5; V gene: TRBV27; CDR3 DNA: TGTGCCAGCAGTTTAGAGGGGAGGGAGCCCCAGCATTTT; CDR3 protein: CASSLEGREPQHF
clone size: -; D gene: -; J gene: TRBJ1-1; V gene: TRBV18; CDR3 DNA: TGTGCCAGCTCCGCCTATGACACTGAAGCTTTCTTT; CDR3 protein: CASSAYDTEAFF
clone size: -; D gene: TRBD2; J gene: TRBJ2-7; V gene: TRBV6-6; CDR3 DNA: TGTGCCAGCAGTTTAGCGGGAGAGCAGTACTTC; CDR3 protein: CASSLAGEQYF
clone size: -; D gene: -; J gene: TRBJ2-2; V gene: TRBV9; CDR3 DNA: TGTGCCAGCAGCGTTCGGGGCACCGGGGAGCTGTTTTTT; CDR3 protein: CASSVRGTGELFF
clone size: -; D gene: -; J gene: TRBJ2-1; V gene: TRBV24-1; CDR3 DNA: TGTGCCACCAGTCCCTTTCGTAGCTCCAATGAGCAGTTCTTC; CDR3 protein: CATSPFRSSNEQFF
clone size: -; D gene: -; J gene: TRBJ2-1; V gene: TRBV5-1; CDR3 DNA: TGCGCCAGCAGCTTGTCGGGAGCCTCCGCGGGTGAGCAGTTCTTC; CDR3 protein: CASSLSGASAGEQFF
clone size: -; D gene: TRBD2; J gene: TRBJ2-3; V gene: TRBV5-4; CDR3 DNA: TGTGCCAGCAGACCTACGGGGGGGAGCACAGATACGCAGTATTTT; CDR3 protein: CASRPTGGSTDTQYF
clone size: -; D gene: -; J gene: TRBJ2-5; V gene: TRBV7-3; CDR3 DNA: TGTGCCAGCAGCCTTACAGGGCCGGGGGAGACCCAGTACTTC; CDR3 protein: CASSLTGPGETQYF
clone size: -; D gene: TRBD1; J gene: TRBJ1-2; V gene: TRBV10-3; CDR3 DNA: TGTGCCATCAGTAGAACCAGCGCGGTAGAGGGGGCGGGAGGCTACACCTTC; CDR3 protein: CAISRTSAVEGAGGYTF
clone size: -; D gene: -; J gene: TRBJ1-6; V gene: TRBV5-1; CDR3 DNA: TGCGCCAGCAGCTTGCGCCCGCAGGGCAATAATTCACCCCTCCACTTT; CDR3 protein: CASSLRPQGNNSPLHF
clone size: -; D gene: -; J gene: TRBJ1-2; V gene: TRBV29-1; CDR3 DNA: TGCAGCGTTGAGGGACGACAGGCCCAAAGCTATGGCTACACCTTC; CDR3 protein: CSVEGRQAQSYGYTF
clone size: -; D gene: TRBD1; J gene: TRBJ1-2; V gene: TRBV5-1; CDR3 DNA: TGCGCCAGCAAAGGGAGCGACAGGGCCTCGGGGGGCTACACCTTC; CDR3 protein: CASKGSDRASGGYTF
clone size: -; D gene: TRBD2; J gene: TRBJ2-1; V gene: TRBV5-1; CDR3 DNA: TGCGCCAGCAGCTTGACTAGCGGGGGGTACAATGAGCAGTTCTTC; CDR3 protein: CASSLTSGGYNEQFF
clone size: -; D gene: -; J gene: TRBJ2-7; V gene: TRBV3-1/TRBV3-2; CDR3 DNA: TGTGCCAGCAGCCCCCTCGGCCCGGGACTCTACTCCTACGAGCAGTACTTC; CDR3 protein: CASSPLGPGLYSYEQYF
clone size: -; D gene: -; J gene: TRBJ2-1; V gene: TRBV10-3; CDR3 DNA: TGTGCCATCACCCGTGAGGAGTACAATGAGCAGTTCTTC; CDR3 protein: CAITREEYNEQFF
clone size: -; D gene: TRBD1; J gene: TRBJ1-2; V gene: TRBV2; CDR3 DNA: TGTGCCAGTCGCGGGACAGGGGGCAATGGCTACACCTTC; CDR3 protein: CASRGTGGNGYTF
clone size: few; D gene: -; J gene: TRBJ1-1; V gene: TRBV7-9; CDR3 DNA: TGTGCCAGCAGCTTAGGAGTCCTCGGGGTCACTGAAGCTTTCTTT; CDR3 protein: CASSLGVLGVTEAFF
clone size: few; D gene: TRBD1; J gene: TRBJ1-4; V gene: TRBV5-4; CDR3 DNA: TGTGCCAGCAGCTCGGGACAGAATGAAAAACTGTTTTTT; CDR3 protein: CASSSGQNEKLFF
clone size: few; D gene: TRBD2; J gene: TRBJ2-5; V gene: TRBV5-4; CDR3 DNA: TGTGCCAGCAGCTCGGGACTAGCGGGGTCAGAGACCCAGTACTTC; CDR3 protein: CASSSGLAGSETQYF
clone size: -; D gene: -; J gene: TRBJ1-1; V gene: TRBV7-2; CDR3 DNA: TGTGCCAGCAGCTTATACGGGTGGACTGAAGCTTTCTTT; CDR3 protein: CASSLYGWTEAFF
clone size: -; D gene: -; J gene: TRBJ1-1; V gene: TRBV12-3/TRBV12-4; CDR3 DNA: TGTGCCAGCAGTTTAAGGGGAAGGACTGAAGCTTTCTTT; CDR3 protein: CASSLRGRTEAFF
clone size: -; D gene: -; J gene: TRBJ2-7; V gene: TRBV7-9; CDR3 DNA: TGTGCCAGCAGCTTAGTAAACGAGCAGTACTTC; CDR3 protein: CASSLVNEQYF
clone size: once; D gene: TRBD2; J gene: TRBJ2-1; V gene: TRBV5-1; CDR3 DNA: TGCGCCAGCAGCTTGGCGTGGCGGGGGGGCCTGTCTAACAATGAGCAGTTCTTC; CDR3 protein: CASSLAWRGGLSNNEQFF
clone size: -; D gene: TRBD1; J gene: TRBJ2-5; V gene: TRBV12-3/TRBV12-4; CDR3 DNA: TGTGCCAGCAGGGAGACAGGGTACGAGACCCAGTACTTC; CDR3 protein: CASRETGYETQYF
clone size: -; D gene: -; J gene: TRBJ1-6; V gene: TRBV5-4; CDR3 DNA: TGTGCCAGCAGCTCGGGAGGGGCAAGCTCCTATAATTCACCCCTCCACTTT; CDR3 protein: CASSSGGASSYNSPLHF
clone size: -; D gene: -; J gene: TRBJ2-5; V gene: TRBV19; CDR3 DNA: TGTGCCAGTAGTATGGTAGGGGCCGAGACCCAGTACTTC; CDR3 protein: CASSMVGAETQYF
clone size: -; D gene: TRBD2; J gene: TRBJ2-1; V gene: TRBV7-3; CDR3 DNA: TGTGCCAGCAGCCCCTCTAGCGGGAGGGTAAATGAGCAGTTCTTC; CDR3 protein: CASSPSSGRVNEQFF
clone size: -; D gene: -; J gene: TRBJ2-3; V gene: TRBV7-9; CDR3 DNA: TGTGCCAGCAGGGTATCAAGCGGGAGCACAGATACGCAGTATTTT; CDR3 protein: CASRVSSGSTDTQYF
clone size: -; D gene: TRBD1; J gene: TRBJ2-7; V gene: TRBV11-3; CDR3 DNA: TGTGCCAGCAGCGTTACAGGGGGGTACGAGCAGTACTTC; CDR3 protein: CASSVTGGYEQYF
clone size: -; D gene: -; J gene: TRBJ1-3; V gene: TRBV14; CDR3 DNA: TGTGCCAGCAGCCAAGAAAAAGGGGGGGGCCCTACCTCTGGAAACACCATATATTTT; CDR3 protein: CASSQEKGGGPTSGNTIYF
clone size: -; D gene: -; J gene: TRBJ2-7; V gene: TRBV12-3/TRBV12-4; CDR3 DNA: TGTGCCAGCAGCTCCGCCGGGACCTACGAGCAGTACTTC; CDR3 protein: CASSSAGTYEQYF
clone size: -; D gene: TRBD2; J gene: TRBJ2-1; V gene: TRBV9; CDR3 DNA: TGTGCCAGCAGCGTACAGGGCGGGAGGGACAATGAGCAGTTCTTC; CDR3 protein: CASSVQGGRDNEQFF
clone size: -; D gene: -; J gene: TRBJ1-1; V gene: TRBV5-1; CDR3 DNA: TGCGCCAGCAGCCGAGGACAGAACACTGAAGCTTTCTTT; CDR3 protein: CASSRGQNTEAFF
clone size: -; D gene: -; J gene: TRBJ2-7; V gene: TRBV10-3; CDR3 DNA: TGTGCCACCAACAGCGGACCTTACGAGCAGTACTTC; CDR3 protein: CATNSGPYEQYF
clone size: -; D gene: -; J gene: TRBJ1-4; V gene: TRBV18; CDR3 DNA: TGTGCCAGCTCACCATCAGGGTCCGGTGAAAAACTGTTTTTT; CDR3 protein: CASSPSGSGEKLFF
clone size: -; D gene: -; J gene: TRBJ1-2; V gene: TRBV28; CDR3 DNA: TGTGCCAGCGTATCCAACTATGGCTACACCTTC; CDR3 protein: CASVSNYGYTF
clone size: -; D gene: -; J gene: TRBJ1-1; V gene: TRBV3-1/TRBV3-2; CDR3 DNA: TGTGCCAGCAGCCAAGGAGGGGGAGCTTTCTTT; CDR3 protein: CASSQGGGAFF
clone size: -; D gene: TRBD2; J gene: TRBJ2-1; V gene: TRBV3-1/TRBV3-2; CDR3 DNA: TGTGCCAGCAGCCCCACGACTAGCGGGAGTGAGCAGTTCTTC; CDR3 protein: CASSPTTSGSEQFF
clone size: -; D gene: -; J gene: TRBJ1-2; V gene: TRBV7-2; CDR3 DNA: TGTGCCAGCAGCCCCCGGACAGATCTAATCTATGGCTACACCTTC; CDR3 protein: CASSPRTDLIYGYTF
clone size: -; D gene: -; J gene: TRBJ2-3; V gene: TRBV7-9; CDR3 DNA: TGTGCCAGCAGCCCGGGGACTGCTAGCACAGATACGCAGTATTTT; CDR3 protein: CASSPGTASTDTQYF
clone size: -; D gene: -; J gene: TRBJ2-7; V gene: TRBV3-1/TRBV3-2; CDR3 DNA: TGTGCCAGCAGCCAACCCCGGCTGGGGGGTAGCGGTCCCTACGAGCAGTACTTC; CDR3 protein: CASSQPRLGGSGPYEQYF
clone size: -; D gene: -; J gene: TRBJ2-7; V gene: TRBV3-1/TRBV3-2; CDR3 DNA: TGTGCCAGCAGCCAAGAGGGCGGGGTGCACAGTTTAGAGCAGTACTTC; CDR3 protein: CASSQEGGVHSLEQYF
clone size: -; D gene: TRBD2; J gene: TRBJ2-4; V gene: TRBV2; CDR3 DNA: TGTGCCAGCAGCACCACTAGCGGGGGGGCCGAAAACATTCAGTACTTC; CDR3 protein: CASSTTSGGAENIQYF
clone size: -; D gene: -; J gene: TRBJ2-7; V gene: TRBV30; CDR3 DNA: TGTGCCTGGAGTGGACCCTTGCAGGGCTACGAGCAGTACTTC; CDR3 protein: CAWSGPLQGYEQYF
clone size: -; D gene: TRBD2; J gene: TRBJ2-1; V gene: TRBV5-4; CDR3 DNA: TGTGCCAGCAGCGCTCCGGGGGGGCAGGGCAATGAGCAGTTCTTC; CDR3 protein: CASSAPGGQGNEQFF
clone size: -; D gene: TRBD1; J gene: TRBJ2-2; V gene: TRBV29-1; CDR3 DNA: TGCAGCGCCGCCTCAGGGACAGGGGTAACCGGGGAGCTGTTTTTT; CDR3 protein: CSAASGTGVTGELFF
clone size: -; D gene: -; J gene: TRBJ1-6; V gene: TRBV30; CDR3 DNA: TGTGCCTGGCGACAGACCAATTCACCCCTCCACTTT; CDR3 protein: CAWRQTNSPLHF
clone size: -; D gene: -; J gene: TRBJ2-2; V gene: TRBV6-6; CDR3 DNA: TGTGCCAGCAGTTATTCCCCGGGACAAGCCGGGGAGCTGTTTTTT; CDR3 protein: CASSYSPGQAGELFF
clone size: -; D gene: -; J gene: TRBJ1-4; V gene: TRBV19; CDR3 DNA: TGTGCCAGTAGTCCCCTCGGAGGTTCACGAACTAATGAAAAACTGTTTTTT; CDR3 protein: CASSPLGGSRTNEKLFF
clone size: -; D gene: -; J gene: TRBJ1-2; V gene: TRBV4-2; CDR3 DNA: TGTGCCAGCAGCCAACTTCTGACAGCTATCTATGGCTACACCTTC; CDR3 protein: CASSQLLTAIYGYTF